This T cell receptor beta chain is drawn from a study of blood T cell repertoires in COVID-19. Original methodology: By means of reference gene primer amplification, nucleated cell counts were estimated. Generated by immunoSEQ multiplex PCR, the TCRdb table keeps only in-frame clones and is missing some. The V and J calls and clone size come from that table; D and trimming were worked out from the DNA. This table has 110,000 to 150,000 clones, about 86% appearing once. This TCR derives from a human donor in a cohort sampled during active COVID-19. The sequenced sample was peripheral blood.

This CDR3 reads CASSAAGLAGGAQYF. The DNA of the CDR3 is TGTGCCAGTAGTGCCGCGGGACTAGCGGGGGGGGCGCAGTACTTC. The chain uses TRBV19 and TRBJ2-5; TRBD2 matches 16 bases. Germline CDR1 LNHDA, CDR2 SQIVND (reference sequence). V gave up 5 bases and J gave up 11 bases; unmatched junction bases: 8. The CDR3 runs 15 residues.